The present T cell receptor (beta chain) was sequenced within a study of chemoradiotherapy in HPV16-positive cancers. About the research overall: Two HPV16-positive patients' cells yielded candidate HPV-specific clones and common motifs.

The method was immunoSEQ multiplex PCR; TCRdb's version includes in-frame clones alone and lacks a portion of them. This sample carries some 4,800 clones, roughly 88% of them seen once, and the ten largest clones take more than 2.5%. Repeated repertoire sampling spanned the course of chemoradiotherapy. The CDR3 consists of 14 residues. V was pared by 7 bases and J by 6 bases, with 8 bases of the junction left unmatched. The germline V gene encodes CDR1 SGHAT and CDR2 FQNNGV. Regarding the study as a whole: HPV-responsive T-cell expansion during chemoradiotherapy was linked to improved recurrence-free survival in HPV16-positive patients.

In regard to this clone: Antigen: not known.

The clonotype originates from a human donor with HPV-associated anogenital cancer. This specimen was collected from a patient who underwent chemoradiotherapy. J is TRBJ2-7 and V is TRBV11-2, with 11 bases fitting TRBD2. CDR3 in amino acids: CASTPGTSGGEQYF. The CDR3, as DNA: TGTGCCAGCACCCCCGGGACTAGCGGTGGCGAGCAGTACTTC. Using reference TRBV11-2 and TRBJ2-7 for the parts outside the CDR3, the full variable domain is EAGVAQSPRYKIIEKRQSVAFWCNPISGHATLYWYQQILGQGPKLLIQFQNNGVVDDSQLPKDRFSAERLKGVDSTLKIQPAKLEDSAVYLCASTPGTSGGEQYFGPGTRLTVT.